This T cell receptor beta chain was retrieved from a study of cytomegalovirus exposure and HLA in healthy donors. PCR was performed using 60 Vbeta and 13 Jbeta primers. The repertoire was sequenced with immunoSEQ multiplex PCR; TCRdb's copy has only in-frame clones and lacks some. The sample lists about 110,000 clones; 60% to 75% were seen once. Only a few counts were recorded for this clone. Germline V gives CDR1 GTSNPN, CDR2 SVGIG (reference sequence). The CDR3 totals 14 residues. V was trimmed by 3 bases and J by 5 bases, leaving 16 bases between them. The sequenced sample consisted of PBMCs. The clonotype comes from a man aged 35 to 55 in good health and CMV-seropositive. The V gene is TRBV30, the J gene TRBJ1-2, with a weak D call TRBD1 (5 bases). CDR3: CAWRDPGGSYGYTF. CDR3 nucleotides: TGTGCCTGGAGGGACCCGGGGGGGAGTTATGGCTACACCTTC.